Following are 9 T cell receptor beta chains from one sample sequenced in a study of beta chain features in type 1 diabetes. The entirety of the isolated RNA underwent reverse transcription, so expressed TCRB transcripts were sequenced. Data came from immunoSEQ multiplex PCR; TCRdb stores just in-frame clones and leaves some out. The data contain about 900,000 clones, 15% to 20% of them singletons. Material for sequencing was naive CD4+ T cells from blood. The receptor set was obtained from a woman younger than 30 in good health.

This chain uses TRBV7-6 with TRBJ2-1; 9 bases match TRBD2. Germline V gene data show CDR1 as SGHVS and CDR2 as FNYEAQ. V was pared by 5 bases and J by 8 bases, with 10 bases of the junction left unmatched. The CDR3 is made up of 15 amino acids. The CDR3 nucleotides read TGTGCCAGCAGCCCGATAGCGGGAGAGTTTGATGAGCAGTTCTTC. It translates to CASSPIAGEFDEQFF.

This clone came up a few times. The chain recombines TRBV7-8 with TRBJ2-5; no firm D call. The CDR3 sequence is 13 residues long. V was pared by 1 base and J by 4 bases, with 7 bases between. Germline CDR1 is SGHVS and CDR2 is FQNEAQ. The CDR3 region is CASSLVLGETQYF. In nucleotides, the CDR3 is TGTGCCAGCAGCTTAGTTCTCGGAGAGACCCAGTACTTC.

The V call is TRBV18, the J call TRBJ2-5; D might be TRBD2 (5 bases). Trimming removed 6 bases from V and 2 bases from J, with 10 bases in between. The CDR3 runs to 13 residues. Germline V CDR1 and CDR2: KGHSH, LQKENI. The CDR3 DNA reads TGTGCCAGCTCCCAGGACTTGCAAGAGACCCAGTACTTC. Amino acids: CASSQDLQETQYF.

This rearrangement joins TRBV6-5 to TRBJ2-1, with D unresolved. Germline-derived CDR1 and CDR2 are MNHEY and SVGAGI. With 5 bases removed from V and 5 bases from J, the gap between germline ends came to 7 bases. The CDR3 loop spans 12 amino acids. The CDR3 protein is CASSAYNNEQFF. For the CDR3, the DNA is TGTGCCAGCAGTGCTTACAACAATGAGCAGTTCTTC.

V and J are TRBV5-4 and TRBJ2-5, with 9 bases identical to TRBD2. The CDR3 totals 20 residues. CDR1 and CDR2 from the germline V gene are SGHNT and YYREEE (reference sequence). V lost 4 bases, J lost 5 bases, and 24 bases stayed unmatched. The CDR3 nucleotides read TGTGCCAGCAGCGCGACCTCGGGACTAGCATCTAGGATCCGCGTTGAGACCCAGTACTTC. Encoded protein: CASSATSGLASRIRVETQYF.

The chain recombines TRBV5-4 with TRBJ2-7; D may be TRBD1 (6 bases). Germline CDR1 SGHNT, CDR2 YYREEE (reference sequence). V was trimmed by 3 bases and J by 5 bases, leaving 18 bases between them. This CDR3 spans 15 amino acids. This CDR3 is CASSSTGIGIHEQYF. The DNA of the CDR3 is TGTGCCAGCAGCTCCACAGGGATAGGGATCCACGAGCAGTACTTC.

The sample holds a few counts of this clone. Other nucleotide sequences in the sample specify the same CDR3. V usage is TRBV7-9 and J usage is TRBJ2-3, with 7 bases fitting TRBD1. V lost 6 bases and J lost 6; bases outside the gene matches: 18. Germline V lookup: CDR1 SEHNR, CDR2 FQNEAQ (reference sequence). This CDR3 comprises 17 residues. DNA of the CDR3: TGTGCCAGCAGGGAAAGGACATCCTTAACAGGGGAGGATACGCAGTATTTT. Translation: CASRERTSLTGEDTQYF.

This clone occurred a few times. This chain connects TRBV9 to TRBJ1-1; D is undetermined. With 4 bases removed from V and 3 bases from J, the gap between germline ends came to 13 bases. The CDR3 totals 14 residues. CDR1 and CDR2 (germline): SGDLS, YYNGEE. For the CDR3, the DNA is TGTGCCAGCAGCCGGGGAGGGTGGGACACTGAAGCTTTCTTT. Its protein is CASSRGGWDTEAFF.

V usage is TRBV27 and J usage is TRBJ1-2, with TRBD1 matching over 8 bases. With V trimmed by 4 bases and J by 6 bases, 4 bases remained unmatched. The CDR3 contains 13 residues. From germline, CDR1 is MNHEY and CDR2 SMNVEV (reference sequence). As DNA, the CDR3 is TGTGCCAGCAGTTCGGACAGGGACAATGGCTACACCTTC. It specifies CASSSDRDNGYTF.